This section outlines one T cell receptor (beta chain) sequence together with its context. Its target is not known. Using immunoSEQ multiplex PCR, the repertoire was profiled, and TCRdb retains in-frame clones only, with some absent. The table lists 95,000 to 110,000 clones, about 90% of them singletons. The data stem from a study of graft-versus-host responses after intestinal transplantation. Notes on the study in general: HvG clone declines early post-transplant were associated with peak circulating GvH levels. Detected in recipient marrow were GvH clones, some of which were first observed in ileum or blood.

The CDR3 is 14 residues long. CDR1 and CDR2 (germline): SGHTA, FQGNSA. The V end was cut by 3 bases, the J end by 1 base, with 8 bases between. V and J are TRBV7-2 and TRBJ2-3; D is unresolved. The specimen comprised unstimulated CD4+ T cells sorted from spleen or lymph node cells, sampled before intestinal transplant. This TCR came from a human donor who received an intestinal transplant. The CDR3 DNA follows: TGTGCCAGCAGCTTTCGATCGGGCACAGATACGCAGTATTTT. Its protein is CASSFRSGTDTQYF.